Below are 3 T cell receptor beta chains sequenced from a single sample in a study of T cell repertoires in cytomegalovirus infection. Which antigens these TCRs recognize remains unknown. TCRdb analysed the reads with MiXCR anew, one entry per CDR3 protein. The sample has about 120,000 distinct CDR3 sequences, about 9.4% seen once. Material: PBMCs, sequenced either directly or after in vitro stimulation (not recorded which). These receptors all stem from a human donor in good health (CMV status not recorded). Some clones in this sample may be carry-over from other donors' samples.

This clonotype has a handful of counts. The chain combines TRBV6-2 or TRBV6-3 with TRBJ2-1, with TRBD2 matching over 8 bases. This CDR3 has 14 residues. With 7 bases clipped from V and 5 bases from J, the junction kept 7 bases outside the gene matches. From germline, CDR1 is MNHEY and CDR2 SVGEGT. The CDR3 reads CASTGSGRNNEQFF. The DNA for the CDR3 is TGTGCCAGCACCGGAAGCGGGAGAAACAATGAGCAGTTCTTC.

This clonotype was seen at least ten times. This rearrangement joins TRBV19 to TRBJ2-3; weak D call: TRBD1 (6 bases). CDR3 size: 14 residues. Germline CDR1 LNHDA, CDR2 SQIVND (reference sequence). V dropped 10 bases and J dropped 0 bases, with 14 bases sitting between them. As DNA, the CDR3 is TGTGCCACTGCGTGGGGGCAGAGCACAGATACGCAGTATTTT. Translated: CATAWGQSTDTQYF.

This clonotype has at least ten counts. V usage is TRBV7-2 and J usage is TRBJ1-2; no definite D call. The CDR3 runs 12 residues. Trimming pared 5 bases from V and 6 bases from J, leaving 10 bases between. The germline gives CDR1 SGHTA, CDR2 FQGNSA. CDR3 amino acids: CASSVLGHGYTF. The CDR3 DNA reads TGTGCCAGCAGCGTCCTCGGTCATGGCTACACCTTC.